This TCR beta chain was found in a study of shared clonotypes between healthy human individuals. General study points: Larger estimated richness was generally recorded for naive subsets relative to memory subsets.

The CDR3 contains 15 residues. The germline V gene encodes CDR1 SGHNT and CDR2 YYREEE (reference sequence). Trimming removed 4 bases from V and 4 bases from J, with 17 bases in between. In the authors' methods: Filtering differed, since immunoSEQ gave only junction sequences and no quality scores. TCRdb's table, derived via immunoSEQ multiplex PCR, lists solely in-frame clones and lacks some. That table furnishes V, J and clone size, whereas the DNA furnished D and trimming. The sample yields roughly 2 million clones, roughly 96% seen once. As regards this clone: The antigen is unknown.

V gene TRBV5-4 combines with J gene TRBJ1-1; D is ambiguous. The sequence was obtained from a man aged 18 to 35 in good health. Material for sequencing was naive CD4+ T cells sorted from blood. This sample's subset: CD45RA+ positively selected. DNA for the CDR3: TGTGCCAGCAGCCGTCTTATGATACAGACCACTGAAGCTTTCTTT. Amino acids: CASSRLMIQTTEAFF.